Listed below are T cell receptor beta chains from one sample, sequenced in a study of a mutant IDH1 vaccine in newly diagnosed glioma. The method was immunoSEQ multiplex PCR; TCRdb's version includes in-frame clones alone and lacks a portion of them. This table holds about 88,000 clones, around 80% found once. The source material was PBMCs, sampled from a glioma patient treated with radiotherapy, temozolomide or both. The receptors come from a man in his forties or fifties with glioma. Some clones in this sample may be carry-over from other donors' samples. Both conserved end residues are part of each CDR3. A D gene is named only where the DNA matches it firmly. Clone size is shown for a subset of rows, as once, few, many or a class of expanded clone.

>.|TRBV5-6|TRBJ2-5|TRBD2
TGTGCCAGCAGCTTGACTAGCGGATGGCCAGAGACCCAGTACTTC
CASSLTSGWPETQYF
>.|TRBV6-1|TRBJ2-2|.
TGTGCCAGCAGTGTTGTCCCCGGCGGGAACACCGGGGAGCTGTTTTTT
CASSVVPGGNTGELFF
>medium-sized|TRBV13|TRBJ2-7|.
TGTGCCAGCAGTCGCACTGACAGTACCCCCTACGAGCAGTACTTC
CASSRTDSTPYEQYF
>.|TRBV30|TRBJ2-5|.
TGTGCCTGGGGGCGGGTGGGAAGTCCCCAGACCCAGTACTTC
CAWGRVGSPQTQYF
>.|TRBV11-2|TRBJ1-2|.
TGTGCCAGCAGTCAAGGGCCAGCTAACTATGGCTACACCTTC
CASSQGPANYGYTF
>.|TRBV9|TRBJ2-5|.
TGTGCCAGCAGCGATGGATCGGGAAGGGTGGAGACCCAGTACTTC
CASSDGSGRVETQYF
>once|TRBV6-5|TRBJ2-2|.
TGTGCCAGCAGTTACTCTAGCGTTCGCACCGGGGAGCTGTTTTTT
CASSYSSVRTGELFF
>.|TRBV11-2|TRBJ1-3|.
TGTGCCAGCAGATTAGGGGTTGGAAACACCATATATTTT
CASRLGVGNTIYF
>.|TRBV5-4|TRBJ1-6|.
TGTGCCAGCAGCTTGCGTCAGGGCAAGGGAAATTCACCCCTCCACTTT
CASSLRQGKGNSPLHF
>.|TRBV5-5|TRBJ1-2|.
TGTGCCAGCAGCTTGCTGTCTTCTGACTATGGCTACACCTTC
CASSLLSSDYGYTF
>.|TRBV9|TRBJ1-3|.
TGTGCCAGCAGCGTAGCTTTGGGGACTGGAAACACCATATATTTT
CASSVALGTGNTIYF
>.|TRBV30|TRBJ1-1|TRBD1
TGTGCCTGGAGGCGGGGGTTGACAGGGGGCTGGAACACTGAAGCTTTCTTT
CAWRRGLTGGWNTEAFF
>.|TRBV4-2|TRBJ2-7|.
TGTGCCAGCAGCTCTCCAGAGGGAGTGACCGAGCAGTACTTC
CASSSPEGVTEQYF
>.|TRBV6-5|TRBJ2-5|.
TGTGCCAGCAGTTATAGGGCCCTGGCAGGGGAAGAGACCCAGTACTTC
CASSYRALAGEETQYF
>.|TRBV4-1|TRBJ1-3|.
TGCGCCAGCAGCCAAGGAGAACTCTCTGGAAACACCATATATTTT
CASSQGELSGNTIYF
>.|TRBV7-2|TRBJ2-2|TRBD2
TGTGCCAGCACCCTGACTAGCGGGGCCACCGGGGAGCTGTTTTTT
CASTLTSGATGELFF
>.|TRBV7-9|TRBJ2-7|.
TGTGCCAGCAGCGGGGACGGTTGGACCTACGAGCAGTACTTC
CASSGDGWTYEQYF
>.|TRBV27|TRBJ2-7|.
TGTGCCAGCAGTTTCGCGGAATCCTACGAGCAGTACTTC
CASSFAESYEQYF
>.|TRBV30|TRBJ1-2|TRBD1
TGTGCCTGGGGTCGACAGGGGGCAGGTCGCTACACCTTC
CAWGRQGAGRYTF
>.|TRBV6-6|TRBJ2-3|.
TGTGCCAGCGGGACCCACACAGATACGCAGTATTTT
CASGTHTDTQYF
>.|TRBV6-6|TRBJ1-1|.
TGTGCCAGCAGTTACCGGCAGAATGAAGCTTTCTTT
CASSYRQNEAFF
>once|TRBV30|TRBJ2-7|TRBD1
TGTGCCTGGAGTGTAGGGACAGGGGACTACGAGCAGTACTTC
CAWSVGTGDYEQYF
>.|TRBV5-1|TRBJ2-6|.
TGCGCCAGCAGCTTGGAGCAAATCTCTGGGGCCAACGTCCTGACTTTC
CASSLEQISGANVLTF
>.|TRBV13|TRBJ2-7|.
TGTGCCAGCAGCTTAGGTACAAGCTTCAAGCGCCACGAGCAGTACTTC
CASSLGTSFKRHEQYF
>.|TRBV6-5|TRBJ2-7|.
TGTGCCAGCAGTTACAGCCCGCCAAAGGGCGGTCACGAGCAGTACTTC
CASSYSPPKGGHEQYF
>.|TRBV5-6|TRBJ2-7|TRBD1
TGTGCCAGCAGCTGGGACAGGGGGCTCTACGAGCAGTACTTC
CASSWDRGLYEQYF
>few|TRBV5-6|TRBJ1-6|TRBD1
TGTGCCAGCAGCTTGTCCTACAGGGGCCCTCGATCACCCCTCCACTTT
CASSLSYRGPRSPLHF
>few|TRBV18|TRBJ1-2|.
TGTGCCAGCTCACCAAACAGGGATGGCTACACCTTC
CASSPNRDGYTF
>.|TRBV19|TRBJ2-5|TRBD2
TGTGCCAGTAGTGCCCGGACTAGCGGGGGAGGCGAGACCCAGTACTTC
CASSARTSGGGETQYF
>once|TRBV6-5|TRBJ2-7|.
TGTGCCAGCAGAAGGGGCTACGAGCAGTACTTC
CASRRGYEQYF
>.|TRBV19|TRBJ1-1|.
TGTGCCAGTAGTTCGACCGAACACACTGAAGCTTTCTTT
CASSSTEHTEAFF
>.|TRBV15|TRBJ1-2|.
TGTGCCACCAGCAGAGGGGCCTCCGGCTACACCTTC
CATSRGASGYTF
>.|TRBV5-1|TRBJ2-5|TRBD1
TGCGCCAGCAGCCTTATCGGACAGGGTACGAGGCAAGAGACCCAGTACTTC
CASSLIGQGTRQETQYF
>.|TRBV7-9|TRBJ1-1|.
TGTGCCAGCAGCCCGGGACATCCCGACCTGAGAGCTTTCTTT
CASSPGHPDLRAFF
>.|TRBV6-5|TRBJ2-5|.
TGTGCCAGCAGTTACGGCGGCAGCCAAGAGACCCAGTACTTC
CASSYGGSQETQYF
>medium-sized|TRBV27|TRBJ1-5|.
TGTGCCAGCAGACCGGACATACCAAATCAGCCCCAGCATTTT
CASRPDIPNQPQHF
>.|TRBV2|TRBJ2-2|.
TGTGCCAGCAGTGAAGCGCTTCGTCTAACCGGGGAGCTGTTTTTT
CASSEALRLTGELFF
>.|TRBV6-5|TRBJ2-5|.
TGTGCCAGCAGGCCCGACTACCAGCAAAGGGAGACCCAGTACTTC
CASRPDYQQRETQYF
>.|TRBV4-1|TRBJ1-5|.
TGCGCCAGCAGCCACAGACAGGCCAATCAGCCCCAGCATTTT
CASSHRQANQPQHF